This TCR beta chain was retrieved from a study of blood T cells in healthy people across ages. The germline CDR1 and CDR2 sequences are SEHNR and FQNEAQ (reference sequence). The CDR3 length is 16 residues. Losses at the gene ends were 6 bases for V and 2 bases for J; bases not matched to a gene: 4. Then a second PCR, running roughly 7 to 11 cycles, was carried out with a sample-barcoded 5' primer and a J-beta primer mix. TCRdb reprocessed the 5' RACE reads via MiXCR and lists one record per CDR3 protein. This sample has 1,500,000 or so distinct CDR3 sequences; roughly two fifths occur once, and the top ten carry more than 4%.

Sequencing was performed on blood. This receptor was obtained from a woman under 30 in good health. This chain uses TRBV7-9 with TRBJ2-1; 13 bases fit TRBD2. CDR3 sequence: CASRDGTSGAYNEQFF. CDR3 in DNA: TGTGCCAGCAGAGACGGGACTAGCGGGGCCTACAATGAGCAGTTCTTC.